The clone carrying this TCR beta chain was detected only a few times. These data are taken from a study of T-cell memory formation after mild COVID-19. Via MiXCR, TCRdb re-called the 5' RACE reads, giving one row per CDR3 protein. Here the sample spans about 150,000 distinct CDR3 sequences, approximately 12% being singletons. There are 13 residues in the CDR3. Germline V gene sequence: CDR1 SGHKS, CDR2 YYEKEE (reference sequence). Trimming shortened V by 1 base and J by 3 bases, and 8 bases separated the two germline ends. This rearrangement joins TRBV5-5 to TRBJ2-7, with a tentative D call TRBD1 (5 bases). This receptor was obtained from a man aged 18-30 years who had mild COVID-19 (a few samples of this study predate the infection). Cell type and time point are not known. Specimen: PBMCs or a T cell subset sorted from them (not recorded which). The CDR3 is CASSLTRDYEQYV. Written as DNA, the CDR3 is TGTGCCAGCAGCTTGACCAGGGACTACGAGCAGTACGTC.